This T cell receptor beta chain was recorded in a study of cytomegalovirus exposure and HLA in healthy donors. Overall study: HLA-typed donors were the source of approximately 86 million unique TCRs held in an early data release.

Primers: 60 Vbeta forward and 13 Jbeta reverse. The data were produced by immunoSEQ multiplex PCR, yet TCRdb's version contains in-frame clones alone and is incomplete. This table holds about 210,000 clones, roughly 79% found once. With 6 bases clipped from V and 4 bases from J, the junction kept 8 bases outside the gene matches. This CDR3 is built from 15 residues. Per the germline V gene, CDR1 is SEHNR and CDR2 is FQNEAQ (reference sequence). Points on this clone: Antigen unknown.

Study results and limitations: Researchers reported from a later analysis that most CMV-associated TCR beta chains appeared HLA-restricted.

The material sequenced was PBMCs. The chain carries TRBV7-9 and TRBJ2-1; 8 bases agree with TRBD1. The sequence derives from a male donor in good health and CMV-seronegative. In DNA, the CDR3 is TGTGCCAGCAGGCGGGGACAGGCCTTATACAATGAGCAGTTCTTC. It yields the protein CASRRGQALYNEQFF.